This TCR beta chain was observed in a study of OX40 agonist ivuxolimab in advanced cancers. The assay was immunoSEQ multiplex PCR, and TCRdb's table has in-frame clones only and misses some. The repertoire has 35,000 to 55,000 clones, 80% to 90% of them found once; the top ten carry 4.5% to 6%. The CDR3 consists of 13 residues. The ends were cut back, 4 bases at V and 5 bases at J, with 12 bases in the middle. In germline, CDR1 is SGHDT, CDR2 YYEEEE. At cycle 4 day 1, cycle 7 day 1, and baseline, blood was sampled. The gene calls are TRBV5-6 and TRBJ2-5; D is unclear. This specimen consisted of CD4+ or CD8+ T cells sorted from blood, obtained in a trial of the OX40 agonist ivuxolimab. The sequence derives from an adult with an advanced solid tumor such as melanoma, head and neck, liver or kidney cancer. The CDR3 here is CASSPLRGETQYF. CDR3 in DNA: TGTGCCAGCAGCCCCCTAAGAGGCGAGACCCAGTACTTC.